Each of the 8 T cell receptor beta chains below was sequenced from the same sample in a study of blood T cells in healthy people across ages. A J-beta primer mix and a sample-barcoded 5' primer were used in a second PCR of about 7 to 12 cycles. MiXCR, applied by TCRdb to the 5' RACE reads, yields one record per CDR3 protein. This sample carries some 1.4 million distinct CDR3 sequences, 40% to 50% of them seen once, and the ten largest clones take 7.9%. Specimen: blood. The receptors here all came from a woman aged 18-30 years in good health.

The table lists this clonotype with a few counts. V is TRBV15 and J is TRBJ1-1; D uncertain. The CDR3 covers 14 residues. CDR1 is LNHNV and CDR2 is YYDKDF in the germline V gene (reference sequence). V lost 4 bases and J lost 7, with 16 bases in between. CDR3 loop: CATSTYSDTVEAFF. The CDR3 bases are TGTGCCACCAGCACCTACTCCGACACAGTTGAAGCTTTCTTT.

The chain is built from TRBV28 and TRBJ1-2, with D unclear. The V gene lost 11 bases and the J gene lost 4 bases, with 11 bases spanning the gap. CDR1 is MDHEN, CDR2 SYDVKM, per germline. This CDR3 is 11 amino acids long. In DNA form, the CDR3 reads TGTGCCGGCACCTCGGCCTATGGCTACACCTTC. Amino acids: CAGTSAYGYTF.

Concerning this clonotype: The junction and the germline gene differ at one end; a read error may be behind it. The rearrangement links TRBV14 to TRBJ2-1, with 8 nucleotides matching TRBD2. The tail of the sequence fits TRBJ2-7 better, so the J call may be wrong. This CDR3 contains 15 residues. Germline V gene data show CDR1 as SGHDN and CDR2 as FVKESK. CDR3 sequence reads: CACSQYTSGYNEQYF. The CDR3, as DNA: TGTGCCTGCAGCCAATACACTAGCGGATACAATGAGCAGTACTTC.

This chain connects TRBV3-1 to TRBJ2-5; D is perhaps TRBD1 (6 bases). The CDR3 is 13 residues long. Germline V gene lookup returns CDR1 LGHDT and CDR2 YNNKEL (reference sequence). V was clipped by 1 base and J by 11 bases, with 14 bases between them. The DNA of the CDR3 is TGTGCCAGCAGCCAAGGGGACAACAATGAGCAGTACTTC. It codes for CASSQGDNNEQYF.

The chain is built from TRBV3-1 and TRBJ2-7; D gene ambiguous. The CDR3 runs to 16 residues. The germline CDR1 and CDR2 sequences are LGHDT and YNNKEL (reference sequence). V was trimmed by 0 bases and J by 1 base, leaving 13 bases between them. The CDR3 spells CASSQEGWARSYEQYF. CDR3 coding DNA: TGTGCCAGCAGCCAAGAAGGTTGGGCCCGATCCTACGAGCAGTACTTC.

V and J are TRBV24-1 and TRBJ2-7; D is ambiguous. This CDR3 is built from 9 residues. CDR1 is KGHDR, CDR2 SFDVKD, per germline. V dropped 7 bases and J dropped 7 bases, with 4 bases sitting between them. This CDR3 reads CATRSEQYF. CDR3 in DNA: TGTGCCACCAGGTCGGAGCAGTACTTC.

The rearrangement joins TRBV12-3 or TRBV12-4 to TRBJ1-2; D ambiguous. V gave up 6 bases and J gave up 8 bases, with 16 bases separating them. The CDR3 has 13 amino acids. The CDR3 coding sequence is TGTGCCAGCAGGGTGGGCCCGGCTCGAGGCTACACCTTC. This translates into CASRVGPARGYTF.

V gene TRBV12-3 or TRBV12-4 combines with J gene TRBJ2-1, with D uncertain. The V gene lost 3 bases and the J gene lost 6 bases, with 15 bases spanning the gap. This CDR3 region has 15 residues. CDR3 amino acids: CASSFDDDFSNEQFF. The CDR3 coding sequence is TGTGCCAGCAGTTTTGACGATGACTTCAGCAATGAGCAGTTCTTC.